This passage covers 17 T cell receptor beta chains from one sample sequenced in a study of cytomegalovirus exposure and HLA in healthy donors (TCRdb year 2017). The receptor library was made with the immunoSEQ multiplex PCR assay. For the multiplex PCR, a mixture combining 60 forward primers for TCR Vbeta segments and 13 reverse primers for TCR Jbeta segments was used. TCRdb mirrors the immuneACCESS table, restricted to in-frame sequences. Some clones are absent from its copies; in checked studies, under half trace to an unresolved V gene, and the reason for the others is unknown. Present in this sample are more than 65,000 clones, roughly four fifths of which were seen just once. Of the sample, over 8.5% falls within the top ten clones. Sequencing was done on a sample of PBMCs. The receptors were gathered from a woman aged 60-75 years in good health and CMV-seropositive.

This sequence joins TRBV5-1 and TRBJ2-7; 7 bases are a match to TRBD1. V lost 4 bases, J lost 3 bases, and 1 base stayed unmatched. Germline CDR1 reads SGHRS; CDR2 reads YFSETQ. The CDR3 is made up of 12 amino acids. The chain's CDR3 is CASSDRDYEQYF. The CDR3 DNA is TGCGCCAGCAGCGACAGGGACTACGAGCAGTACTTC.

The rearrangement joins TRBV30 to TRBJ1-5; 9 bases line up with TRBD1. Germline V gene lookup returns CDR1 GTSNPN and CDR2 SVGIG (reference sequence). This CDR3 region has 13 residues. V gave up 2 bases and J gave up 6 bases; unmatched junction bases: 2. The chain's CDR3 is CAWSTGGRQPQHF. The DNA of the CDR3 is TGTGCCTGGAGTACAGGGGGCCGTCAGCCCCAGCATTTT.

The CDR3 region is CASSPWRVTGELFF. CDR3 coding DNA: TGTGCCAGCAGTCCCTGGAGGGTGACCGGGGAGCTGTTTTTT. The chain recombines TRBV6-5 with TRBJ2-2; possible D gene TRBD2, 6 bases. Germline V lookup: CDR1 MNHEY, CDR2 SVGAGI. Trimming took off 5 bases at V and 5 bases at J, with 12 bases between the two ends. The CDR3 length is 14 residues.

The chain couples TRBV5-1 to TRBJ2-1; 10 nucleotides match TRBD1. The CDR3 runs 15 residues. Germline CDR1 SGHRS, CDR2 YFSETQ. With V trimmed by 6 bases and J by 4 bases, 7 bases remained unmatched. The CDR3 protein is CASTLGGQGYNEQFF. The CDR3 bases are TGCGCCAGCACCCTGGGGGGACAGGGGTACAATGAGCAGTTCTTC. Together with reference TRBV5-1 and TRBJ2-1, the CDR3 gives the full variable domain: KAGVTQTPRYLIKTRGQQVTLSCSPISGHRSVSWYQQTPGQGLQFLFEYFSETQRNKGNFPGRFSGRQFSNSRSEMNVSTLELGDSALYLCASTLGGQGYNEQFFGPGTRLTVL.

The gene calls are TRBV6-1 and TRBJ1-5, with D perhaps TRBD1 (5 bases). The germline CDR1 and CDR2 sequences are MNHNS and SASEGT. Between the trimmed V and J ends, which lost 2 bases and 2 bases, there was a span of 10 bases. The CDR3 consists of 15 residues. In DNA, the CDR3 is TGTGCCAGCAGTGAACGCGGGGGAGGCAATCAGCCCCAGCATTTT. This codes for CASSERGGGNQPQHF.

CDR3 nucleotides: TGTGCCAGCAGCCCCTCCCGAGGCACCGTCCAAGAGACCCAGTACTTC. Its translation: CASSPSRGTVQETQYF. The rearrangement uses TRBV5-6 and TRBJ2-5; unclear D gene. V shed 4 bases and J shed 1 base, with 17 bases lying between them. This CDR3 spans 16 amino acids. Germline V gene sequence: CDR1 SGHDT, CDR2 YYEEEE.

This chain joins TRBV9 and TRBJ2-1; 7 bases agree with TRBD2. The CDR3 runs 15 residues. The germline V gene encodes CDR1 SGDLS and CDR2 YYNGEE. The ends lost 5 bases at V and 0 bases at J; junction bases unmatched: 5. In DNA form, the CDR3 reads TGTGCCAGCAGTCAAGGGGAGGGCTCCTACAATGAGCAGTTCTTC. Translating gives CASSQGEGSYNEQFF. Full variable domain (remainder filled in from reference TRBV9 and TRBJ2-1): DSGVTQTPKHLITATGQRVTLRCSPRSGDLSVYWYQQSLDQGLQFLIQYYNGEERAKGNILERFSAQQFPDLHSELNLSSLELGDSALYFCASSQGEGSYNEQFFGPGTRLTVL.

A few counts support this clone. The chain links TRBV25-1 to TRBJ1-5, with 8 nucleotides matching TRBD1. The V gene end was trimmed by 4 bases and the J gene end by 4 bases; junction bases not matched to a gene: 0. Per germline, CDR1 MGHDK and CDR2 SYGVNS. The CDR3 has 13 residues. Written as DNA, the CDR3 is TGTGCCAGCAGTGGGACAGGGAATCAGCCCCAGCATTTT. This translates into CASSGTGNQPQHF.

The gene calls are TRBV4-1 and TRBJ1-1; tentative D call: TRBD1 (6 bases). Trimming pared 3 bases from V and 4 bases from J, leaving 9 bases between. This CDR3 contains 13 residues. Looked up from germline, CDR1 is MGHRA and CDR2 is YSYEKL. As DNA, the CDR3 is TGCGCCAGCAGCCATGGGACACGCACTGAAGCTTTCTTT. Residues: CASSHGTRTEAFF.

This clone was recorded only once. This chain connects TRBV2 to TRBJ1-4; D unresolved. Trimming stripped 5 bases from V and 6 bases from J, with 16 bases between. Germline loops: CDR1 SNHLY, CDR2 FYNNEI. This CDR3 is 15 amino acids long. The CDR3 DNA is TGTGCCAGCAGTATCTCCCAGCGGGAATATGAAAAACTGTTTTTT. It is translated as CASSISQREYEKLFF.

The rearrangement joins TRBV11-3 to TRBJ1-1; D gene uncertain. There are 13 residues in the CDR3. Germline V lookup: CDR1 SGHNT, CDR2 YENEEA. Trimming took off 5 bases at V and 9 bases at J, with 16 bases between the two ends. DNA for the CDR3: TGTGCCAGCAGCCCTCAAGGTGCGGCGAAAGCTTTCTTT. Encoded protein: CASSPQGAAKAFF.

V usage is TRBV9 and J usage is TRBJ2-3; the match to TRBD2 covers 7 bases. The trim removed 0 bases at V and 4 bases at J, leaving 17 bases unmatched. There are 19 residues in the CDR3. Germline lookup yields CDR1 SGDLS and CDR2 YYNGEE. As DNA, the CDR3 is TGTGCCAGCAGCGTAGCTTTCGCACCAGAGCGGGATCCCCCAGATACGCAGTATTTT. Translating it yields CASSVAFAPERDPPDTQYF. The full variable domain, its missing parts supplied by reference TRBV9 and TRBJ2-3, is DSGVTQTPKHLITATGQRVTLRCSPRSGDLSVYWYQQSLDQGLQFLIQYYNGEERAKGNILERFSAQQFPDLHSELNLSSLELGDSALYFCASSVAFAPERDPPDTQYFGPGTRLTVL.

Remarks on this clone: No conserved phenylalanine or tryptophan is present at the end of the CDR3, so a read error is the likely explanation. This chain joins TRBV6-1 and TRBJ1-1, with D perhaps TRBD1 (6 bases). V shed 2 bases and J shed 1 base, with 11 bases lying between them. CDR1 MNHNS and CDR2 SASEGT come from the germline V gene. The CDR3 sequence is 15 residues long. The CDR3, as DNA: TGTGCCAGCAGTGAATATCCAGGGGCGAACACTGAAGCTTTCGTT. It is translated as CASSEYPGANTEAFV.

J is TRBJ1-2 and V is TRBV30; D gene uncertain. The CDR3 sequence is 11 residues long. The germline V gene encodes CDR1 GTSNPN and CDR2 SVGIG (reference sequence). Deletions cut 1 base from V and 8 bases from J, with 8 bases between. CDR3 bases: TGTGCCTGGAGTGGTACTATGGGCTACACCTTC. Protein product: CAWSGTMGYTF.

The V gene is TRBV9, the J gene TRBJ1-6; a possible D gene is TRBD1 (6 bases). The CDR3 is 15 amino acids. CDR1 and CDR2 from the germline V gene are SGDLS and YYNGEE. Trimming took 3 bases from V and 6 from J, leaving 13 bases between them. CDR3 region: CASSGSGHPNSPLHF. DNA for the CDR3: TGTGCCAGCAGCGGATCGGGACACCCTAATTCACCCCTCCACTTT.

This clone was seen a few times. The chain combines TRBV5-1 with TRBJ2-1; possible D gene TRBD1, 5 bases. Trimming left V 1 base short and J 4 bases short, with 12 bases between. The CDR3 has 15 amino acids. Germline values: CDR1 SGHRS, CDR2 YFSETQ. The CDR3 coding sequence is TGCGCCAGCAGCTTGCGGTCAGGGAAATACAATGAGCAGTTCTTC. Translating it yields CASSLRSGKYNEQFF.

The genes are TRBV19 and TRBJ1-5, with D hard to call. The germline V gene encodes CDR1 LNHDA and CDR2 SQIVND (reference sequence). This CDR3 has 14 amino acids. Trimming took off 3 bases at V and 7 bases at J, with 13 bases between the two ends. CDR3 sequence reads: CASSITGYGQPQHF. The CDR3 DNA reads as TGTGCCAGTAGTATTACCGGGTATGGACAGCCCCAGCATTTT.